This is a list of T cell receptor beta chains from one sample in a study of blood T cells in healthy people across ages. TCRdb re-analysed the 5' RACE reads in MiXCR, keeping a single row per CDR3 protein. This table holds 800,000 to 950,000 distinct CDR3 sequences, almost 30% found once. These data were likewise used in another study, on T cells of mothers and their children.

Sequencing used blood. The receptors derive from a woman in her thirties or forties in good health. Both conserved end residues are part of each CDR3. Fields, in order: D gene, clone size, J gene, V gene, CDR3 DNA, CDR3 protein. The D gene is left open where the match is weak. Part of the rows lack a size; the others show once, few, many or a class for expanded clones.

D: TRBD2
size: few
J: TRBJ2-3
V: TRBV7-2
DNA: TGTGCCAGCAGCCCGGGGCTAGCGGGAGTCGGGGGCACAGATACGCAGTATTTT
CDR3: CASSPGLAGVGGTDTQYF

D: NA
size: NA
J: TRBJ1-3
V: TRBV6-5
DNA: TGTGCCAGCAGCCGGGACACTCGCTCTGGAAACACCATATATTTT
CDR3: CASSRDTRSGNTIYF

D: NA
size: NA
J: TRBJ1-6
V: TRBV6-5
DNA: TGTGCCAGCAGTTACGGGGGACCGGGAAGCTCCTATAATTCACCCCTCCACTTT
CDR3: CASSYGGPGSSYNSPLHF

D: TRBD2
size: many
J: TRBJ2-7
V: TRBV28
DNA: TGTGCCAGCAGTTCTGGGACTAGCGGGGATTTTATCTCCTACGAGCAGTACTTC
CDR3: CASSSGTSGDFISYEQYF

D: NA
size: NA
J: TRBJ2-1
V: TRBV5-1
DNA: TGCGCCAGCAGCTTGGGGGTGGGAGTGGACAATGAGCAGTTCTTC
CDR3: CASSLGVGVDNEQFF

D: TRBD1
size: NA
J: TRBJ2-1
V: TRBV7-2
DNA: TGTGCCAGCAGCTTAGCGGAGGGGACAGGGGGCTGGGATGAGCAGTTCTTC
CDR3: CASSLAEGTGGWDEQFF

D: NA
size: many
J: TRBJ2-5
V: TRBV7-2
DNA: TGTGCCAGCAGCCCTGAACCGGGACGGCAAGAGACCCAGTACTTC
CDR3: CASSPEPGRQETQYF

D: TRBD2
size: many
J: TRBJ2-7
V: TRBV7-3
DNA: TGTGCCAGCAGCTTAACTAGCGGGGTCGAGCAGTACTTC
CDR3: CASSLTSGVEQYF

D: TRBD1
size: many
J: TRBJ2-7
V: TRBV9
DNA: TGTGCCAGCAACCCCGGAGGACAGGGATCCTACGAGCAGTACTTC
CDR3: CASNPGGQGSYEQYF

D: NA
size: NA
J: TRBJ2-2
V: TRBV20-1
DNA: TGCAGTGCCAAACCGGTCGCCTCCGGGGAGCTGTTTTTT
CDR3: CSAKPVASGELFF

D: TRBD1
size: few
J: TRBJ1-2
V: TRBV4-2
DNA: TGTGCCAGCAGCCACGTCAGGGACAGGGGGAATGGCTACACCTTC
CDR3: CASSHVRDRGNGYTF

D: TRBD1
size: NA
J: TRBJ1-1
V: TRBV28
DNA: TGTGCCAGCAGTCCCCGACAGGGACGCCTTGGCACTGAAGCTTTCTTT
CDR3: CASSPRQGRLGTEAFF

D: TRBD2
size: NA
J: TRBJ2-1
V: TRBV10-3
DNA: TGTGCCATTAGAGCGGGGGGGATCTACAATGAGCAGTTCTTC
CDR3: CAIRAGGIYNEQFF

D: NA
size: many
J: TRBJ2-7
V: TRBV6-1
DNA: TGTGCCAGCAGGGACTCAGCCTACGAGCAGTACTTC
CDR3: CASRDSAYEQYF

D: NA
size: few
J: TRBJ1-2
V: TRBV6-1
DNA: TGTGCCAGCAGGCCCCAGGTCGGCTACACCTTC
CDR3: CASRPQVGYTF

D: NA
size: few
J: TRBJ1-5
V: TRBV25-1
DNA: TGTGCCAGCAGTGAATCTGGCTGGGAGCCCCAGCATTTT
CDR3: CASSESGWEPQHF

D: TRBD2
size: once
J: TRBJ2-5
V: TRBV30
DNA: TGTGCCTGGAGTGTTCTAGCGGGGCAAGAGACCCAGTACTTC
CDR3: CAWSVLAGQETQYF

D: NA
size: NA
J: TRBJ2-4
V: TRBV28
DNA: TGTGCGGCAGGTTTGACCAAAAACATTCAGTACTTC
CDR3: CAAGLTKNIQYF

D: TRBD1
size: few
J: TRBJ1-5
V: TRBV20-1
DNA: TGCAGTGCTAGCGTCCTCTCCGGGACAGAAATTAATCAGCCCCAGCATTTT
CDR3: CSASVLSGTEINQPQHF

D: TRBD1
size: NA
J: TRBJ2-3
V: TRBV14
DNA: TGTGCCAGCAGCCAACCCCGGGACAGGGGCACGCAGTATTTT
CDR3: CASSQPRDRGTQYF

D: NA
size: NA
J: TRBJ1-1
V: TRBV7-8
DNA: TGTGCCAGCAGCTTCCCCCAGGGAGCTAACACTGAAGCTTTCTTT
CDR3: CASSFPQGANTEAFF

D: TRBD1
size: NA
J: TRBJ2-7
V: TRBV11-2
DNA: TGTGCCAGCAGCCCCCCTTTAGGGGGCCACTACGAGCAGTACTTC
CDR3: CASSPPLGGHYEQYF

D: NA
size: NA
J: TRBJ2-4
V: TRBV7-9
DNA: TGTGCCAGCAGCTGGCCCGGGCCCGACGGTCAGTACTTC
CDR3: CASSWPGPDGQYF

D: TRBD2
size: many
J: TRBJ2-1
V: TRBV14
DNA: TGTGCCAGCAGCCAAGAGTCCCTAAGGCGGGGGGGCCGCAATGAGCAGTTCTTC
CDR3: CASSQESLRRGGRNEQFF

D: NA
size: few
J: TRBJ2-3
V: TRBV12-3/TRBV12-4
DNA: TGTGCCAGCAGTTTAGTTAGTGGTACAGATACGCAGTATTTT
CDR3: CASSLVSGTDTQYF

D: NA
size: NA
J: TRBJ2-1
V: TRBV6-6
DNA: TGTGCCAGCAGTTACCCAGGGACCTCCTACAATGAGCAGTTCTTC
CDR3: CASSYPGTSYNEQFF

D: NA
size: NA
J: TRBJ2-2
V: TRBV29-1
DNA: TGCAGCGTTGAAAACACCGGGGAGCTGTTTTTT
CDR3: CSVENTGELFF

D: NA
size: NA
J: TRBJ1-1
V: TRBV11-2
DNA: TGTGCCAGCAGCACCGTCTGGGGAGGCACTGAAGCTTTCTTT
CDR3: CASSTVWGGTEAFF

D: TRBD1
size: many
J: TRBJ2-7
V: TRBV12-3/TRBV12-4
DNA: TGTGCCAGCAGCGCGACAGGGGAAATCCACGAGCAGTACTTC
CDR3: CASSATGEIHEQYF

D: NA
size: NA
J: TRBJ1-5
V: TRBV11-2
DNA: TGTGCCAGCAGCACCTCAGGGAACCGTCAGCCCCAGCATTTT
CDR3: CASSTSGNRQPQHF

D: NA
size: many
J: TRBJ2-1
V: TRBV28
DNA: TGTGCCAGCAGTGACCTGACTGCGGGCAATGAGCAGTTCTTC
CDR3: CASSDLTAGNEQFF

D: NA
size: few
J: TRBJ1-5
V: TRBV5-6
DNA: TGTGCCAGCAGCCTCATCCGGGACAGCAATCAGCCCCAGCATTTT
CDR3: CASSLIRDSNQPQHF

D: NA
size: NA
J: TRBJ2-2
V: TRBV27
DNA: TGTGCCAGCAGTCTGGGGGGGCGCCACACCGGGGAGCTGTTTTTT
CDR3: CASSLGGRHTGELFF

D: NA
size: NA
J: TRBJ2-1
V: TRBV7-9
DNA: TGTGCCAGCAGCTCGGGGACTCATCTTTGGTTGTTCTTC
CDR3: CASSSGTHLWLFF

D: NA
size: NA
J: TRBJ2-3
V: TRBV27
DNA: TGTGCCAGCAGACGTTACGATACGCAGTATTTT
CDR3: CASRRYDTQYF